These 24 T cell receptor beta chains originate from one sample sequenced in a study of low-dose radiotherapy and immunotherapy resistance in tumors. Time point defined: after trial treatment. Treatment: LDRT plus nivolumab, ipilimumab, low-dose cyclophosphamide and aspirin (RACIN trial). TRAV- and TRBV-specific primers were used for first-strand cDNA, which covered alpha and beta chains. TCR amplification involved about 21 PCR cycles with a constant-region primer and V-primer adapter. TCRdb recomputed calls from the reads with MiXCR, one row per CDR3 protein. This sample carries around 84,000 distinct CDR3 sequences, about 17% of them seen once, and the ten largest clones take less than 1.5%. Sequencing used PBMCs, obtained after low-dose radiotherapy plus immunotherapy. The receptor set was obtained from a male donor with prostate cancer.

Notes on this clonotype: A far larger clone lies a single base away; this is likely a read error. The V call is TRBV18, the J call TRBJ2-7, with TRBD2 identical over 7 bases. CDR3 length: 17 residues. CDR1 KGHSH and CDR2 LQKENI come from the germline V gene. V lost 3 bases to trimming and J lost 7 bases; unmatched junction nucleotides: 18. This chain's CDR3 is CASSPLSRELSYNEQYF. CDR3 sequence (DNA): TGTGCCAGCTCACCCCTTTCGCGGGAGCTATCCTACAATGAGCAGTACTTC.

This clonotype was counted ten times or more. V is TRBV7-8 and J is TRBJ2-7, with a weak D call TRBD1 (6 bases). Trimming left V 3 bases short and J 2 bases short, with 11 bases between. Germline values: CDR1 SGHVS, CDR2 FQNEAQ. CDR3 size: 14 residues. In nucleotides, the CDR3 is TGTGCCAGCAGCTTTGGGACACAGACCTACGAGCAGTACTTC. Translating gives CASSFGTQTYEQYF.

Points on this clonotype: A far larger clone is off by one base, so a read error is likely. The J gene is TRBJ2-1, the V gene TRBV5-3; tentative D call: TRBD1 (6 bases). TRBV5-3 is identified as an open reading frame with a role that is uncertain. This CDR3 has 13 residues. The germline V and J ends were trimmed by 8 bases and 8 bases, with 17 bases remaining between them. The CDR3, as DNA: TGTGCCAGCAGGAGATCAGGGGAGTATGAGCAGTTCTTC. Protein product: CASRRSGEYEQFF.

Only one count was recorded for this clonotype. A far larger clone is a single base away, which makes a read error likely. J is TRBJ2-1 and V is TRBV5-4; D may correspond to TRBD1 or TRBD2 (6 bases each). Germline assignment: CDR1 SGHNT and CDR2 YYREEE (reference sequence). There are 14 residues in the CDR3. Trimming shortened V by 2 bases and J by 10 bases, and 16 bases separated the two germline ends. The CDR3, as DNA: TGTGCCAGCAGCTTTAGGGGGGCCGACTACGAGCAGTTCTTC. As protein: CASSFRGADYEQFF.

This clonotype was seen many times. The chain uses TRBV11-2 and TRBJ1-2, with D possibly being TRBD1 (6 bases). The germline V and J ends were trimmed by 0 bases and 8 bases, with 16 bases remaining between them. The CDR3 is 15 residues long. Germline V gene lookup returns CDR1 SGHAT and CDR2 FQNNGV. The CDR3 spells CASSLDPSGASGYTF. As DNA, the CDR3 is TGTGCCAGCAGCTTAGATCCTTCAGGGGCGTCGGGCTACACCTTC.

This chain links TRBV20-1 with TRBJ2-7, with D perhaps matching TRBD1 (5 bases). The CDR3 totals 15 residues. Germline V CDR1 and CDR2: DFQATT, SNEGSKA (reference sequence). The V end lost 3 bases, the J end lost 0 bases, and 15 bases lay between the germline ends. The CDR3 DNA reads TGCAGTGCTAGGAACCCAGGGCGCTCCTCCTACGAGCAGTACTTC. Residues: CSARNPGRSSYEQYF.

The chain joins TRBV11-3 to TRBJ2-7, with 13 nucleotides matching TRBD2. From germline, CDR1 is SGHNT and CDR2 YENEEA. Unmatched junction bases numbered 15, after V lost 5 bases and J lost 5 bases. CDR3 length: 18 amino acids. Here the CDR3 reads CASSTGLAGVGIKNEQYF. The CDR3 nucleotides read TGTGCCAGCAGCACCGGACTAGCGGGAGTGGGGATAAAGAACGAGCAGTACTTC.

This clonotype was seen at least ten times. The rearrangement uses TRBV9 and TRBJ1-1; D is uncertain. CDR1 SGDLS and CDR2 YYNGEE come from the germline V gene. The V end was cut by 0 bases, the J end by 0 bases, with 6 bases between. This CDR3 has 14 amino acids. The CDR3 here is CASSVDMLNTEAFF. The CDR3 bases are TGTGCCAGCAGCGTAGACATGTTGAACACTGAAGCTTTCTTT.

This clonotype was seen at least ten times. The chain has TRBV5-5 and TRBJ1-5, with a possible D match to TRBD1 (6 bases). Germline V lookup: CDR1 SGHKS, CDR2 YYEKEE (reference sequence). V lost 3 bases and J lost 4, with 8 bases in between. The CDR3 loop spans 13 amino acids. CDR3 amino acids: CASSWTDNQPQHF. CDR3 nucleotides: TGTGCCAGCAGCTGGACAGATAATCAGCCCCAGCATTTT.

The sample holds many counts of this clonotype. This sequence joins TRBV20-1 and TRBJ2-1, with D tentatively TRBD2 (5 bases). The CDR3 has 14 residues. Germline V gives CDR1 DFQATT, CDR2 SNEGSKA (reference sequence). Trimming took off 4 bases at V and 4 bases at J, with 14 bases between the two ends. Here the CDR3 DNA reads TGCAGTGCTATAGCTGAGGGAGTGTACAATGAGCAGTTCTTC. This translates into CSAIAEGVYNEQFF.

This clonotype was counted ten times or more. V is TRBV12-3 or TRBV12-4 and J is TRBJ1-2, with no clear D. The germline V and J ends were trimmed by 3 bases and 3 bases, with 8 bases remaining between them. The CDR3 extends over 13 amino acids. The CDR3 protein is CASSFVPDYGYTF. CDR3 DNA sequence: TGTGCCAGCAGTTTCGTCCCAGACTATGGCTACACCTTC.

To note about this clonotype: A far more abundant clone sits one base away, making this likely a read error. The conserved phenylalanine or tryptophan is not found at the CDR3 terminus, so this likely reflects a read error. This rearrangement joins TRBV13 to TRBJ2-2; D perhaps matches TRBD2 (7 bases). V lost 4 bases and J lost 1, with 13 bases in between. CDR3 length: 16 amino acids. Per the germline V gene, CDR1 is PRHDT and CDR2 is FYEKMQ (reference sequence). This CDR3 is CASSSSGTRNTGELFY. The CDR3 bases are TGTGCCAGCAGCTCGAGCGGGACAAGGAACACCGGGGAGCTGTTTTAT.

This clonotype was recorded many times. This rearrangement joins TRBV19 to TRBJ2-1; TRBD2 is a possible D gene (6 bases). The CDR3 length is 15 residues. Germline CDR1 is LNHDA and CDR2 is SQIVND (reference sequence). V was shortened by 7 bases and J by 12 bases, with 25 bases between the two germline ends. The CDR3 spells CASTQGASEGVRQFF. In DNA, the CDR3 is TGTGCCAGTACCCAAGGGGCTAGCGAGGGAGTGCGGCAGTTCTTC.

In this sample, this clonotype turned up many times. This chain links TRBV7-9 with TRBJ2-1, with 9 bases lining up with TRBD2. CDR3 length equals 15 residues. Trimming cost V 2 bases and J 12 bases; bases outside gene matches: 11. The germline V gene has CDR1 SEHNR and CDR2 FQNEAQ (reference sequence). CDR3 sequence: CASSLNSGSGWGQFF. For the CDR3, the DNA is TGTGCCAGCAGCTTAAATAGCGGGAGTGGTTGGGGGCAGTTCTTC.

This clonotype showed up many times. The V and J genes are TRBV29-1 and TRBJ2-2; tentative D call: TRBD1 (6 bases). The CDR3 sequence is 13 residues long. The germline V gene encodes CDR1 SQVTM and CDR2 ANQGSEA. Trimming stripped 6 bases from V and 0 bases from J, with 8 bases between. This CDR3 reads CSVGQTNTGELFF. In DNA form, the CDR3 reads TGCAGCGTCGGACAGACGAACACCGGGGAGCTGTTTTTT.

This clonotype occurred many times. CDR3 sequence: CASSKEDRPRGEKLFF. DNA of the CDR3: TGTGCCAGCAGTAAGGAAGACCGCCCAAGGGGCGAAAAACTGTTTTTT. The chain employs TRBV28 and TRBJ1-4; maybe TRBD1 (5 bases). The CDR3 length is 16 residues. Trimming shortened V by 5 bases and J by 8 bases, and 21 bases separated the two germline ends. CDR1 and CDR2 from the germline V gene are MDHEN and SYDVKM.

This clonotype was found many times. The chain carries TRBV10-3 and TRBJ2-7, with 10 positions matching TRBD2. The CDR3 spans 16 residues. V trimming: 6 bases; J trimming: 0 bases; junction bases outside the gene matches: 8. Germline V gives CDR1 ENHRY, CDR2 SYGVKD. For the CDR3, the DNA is TGTGCCATCAGCCAAACTAGCGGGGATAGCTCCTACGAGCAGTACTTC. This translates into CAISQTSGDSSYEQYF.

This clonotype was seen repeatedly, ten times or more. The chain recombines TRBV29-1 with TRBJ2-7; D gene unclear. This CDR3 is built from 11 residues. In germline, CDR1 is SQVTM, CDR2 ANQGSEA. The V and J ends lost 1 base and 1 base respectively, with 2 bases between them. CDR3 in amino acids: CSVEVSYEQYF. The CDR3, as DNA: TGCAGCGTTGAAGTTTCCTACGAGCAGTACTTC.

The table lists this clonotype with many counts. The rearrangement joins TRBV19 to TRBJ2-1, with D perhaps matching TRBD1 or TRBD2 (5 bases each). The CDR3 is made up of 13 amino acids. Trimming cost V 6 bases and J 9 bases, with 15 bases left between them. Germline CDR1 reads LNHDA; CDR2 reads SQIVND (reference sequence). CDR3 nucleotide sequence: TGTGCCAGTAGCCGAGACCGGGACGGTGAGCAGTTCTTC. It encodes CASSRDRDGEQFF.

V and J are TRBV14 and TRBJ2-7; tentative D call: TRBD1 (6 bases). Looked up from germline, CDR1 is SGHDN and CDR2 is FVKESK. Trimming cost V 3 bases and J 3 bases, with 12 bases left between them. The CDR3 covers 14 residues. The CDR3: CASSQYRDGYEQYF. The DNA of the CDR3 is TGTGCCAGCAGCCAGTACAGGGACGGCTACGAGCAGTACTTC.

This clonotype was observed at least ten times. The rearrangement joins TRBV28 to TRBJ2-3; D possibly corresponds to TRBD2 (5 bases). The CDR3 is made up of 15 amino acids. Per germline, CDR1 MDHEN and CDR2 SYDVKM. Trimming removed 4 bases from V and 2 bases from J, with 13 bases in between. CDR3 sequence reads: CASSYAGRHTDTQYF. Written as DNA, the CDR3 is TGTGCCAGCAGTTATGCGGGCCGACACACAGATACGCAGTATTTT.

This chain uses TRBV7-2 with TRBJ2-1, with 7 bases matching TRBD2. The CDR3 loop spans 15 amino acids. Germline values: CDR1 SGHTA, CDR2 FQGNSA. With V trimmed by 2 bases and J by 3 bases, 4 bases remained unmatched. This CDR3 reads CASSLFASGYNEQFF. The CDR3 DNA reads TGTGCCAGCAGCTTATTCGCTAGCGGCTACAATGAGCAGTTCTTC.

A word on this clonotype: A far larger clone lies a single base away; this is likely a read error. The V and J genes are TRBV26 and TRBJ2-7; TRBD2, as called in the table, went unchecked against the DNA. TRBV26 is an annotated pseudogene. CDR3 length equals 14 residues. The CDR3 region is CACSSSGSSYEQYF. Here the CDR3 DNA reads TGTGCCTGCAGTTCTAGCGGGAGCTCCTACGAGCAGTACTTC.

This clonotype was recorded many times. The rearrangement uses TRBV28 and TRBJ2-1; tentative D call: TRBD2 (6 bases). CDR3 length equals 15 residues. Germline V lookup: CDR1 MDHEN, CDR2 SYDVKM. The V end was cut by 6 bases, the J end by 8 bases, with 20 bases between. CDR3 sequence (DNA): TGTGCCAGCAGATTAACCGGGACGGGGGTCGATGAGCAGTTCTTC. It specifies CASRLTGTGVDEQFF.